The 22 T cell receptor beta chains below all came from one sample that was sequenced in a study of early T cells in non-severe SARS-CoV-2 infection. MiXCR, applied by TCRdb to the 5' RACE reads, yields one record per CDR3 protein. The sample includes tens of thousands of distinct CDR3 sequences, around 16% of them seen just once. Sequenced input: whole blood. These TCRs come from an adult who was a healthcare worker with PCR-confirmed SARS-CoV-2 infection or an uninfected control (not recorded which).

This clonotype has ten or more counts. The chain employs TRBV20-1 and TRBJ2-3; 10 nucleotides align to TRBD2. The CDR3 has 15 amino acids. V gave up 3 bases and J gave up 6 bases; unmatched junction bases: 9. Germline CDR1 DFQATT, CDR2 SNEGSKA (reference sequence). The CDR3 coding sequence is TGCAGTGCTAGGTCGCTAGCGGGAGAGGTGGATACGCAGTATTTT. Its translation: CSARSLAGEVDTQYF.

The CDR3 region has the DNA TGCGCCAGCAGCCATTCAAGAGTACACACCGAAGCTAACTATGGCTACACCTTC. Its protein product is CASSHSRVHTEANYGYTF. The chain carries TRBV4-1 and TRBJ1-2, with D unresolved. The CDR3 consists of 18 residues. Germline loops: CDR1 MGHRA, CDR2 YSYEKL. Trimming pared 3 bases from V and 0 bases from J, leaving 20 bases between.

This clonotype has a handful of counts. The chain joins TRBV29-1 to TRBJ2-1; the match to TRBD2 covers 9 bases. The CDR3 contains 15 residues. The germline V gene encodes CDR1 SQVTM and CDR2 ANQGSEA. V shed 3 bases and J 2 bases; nucleotides not matched to a gene: 5. The CDR3 coding sequence is TGCAGCGTTGACTCCAGCGGGAGGCCCTACAATGAGCAGTTCTTC. Translating gives CSVDSSGRPYNEQFF.

The chain links TRBV11-2 to TRBJ1-2, with 7 bases fitting TRBD1. The J segment lost 8 bases and the V segment lost 1 base, leaving 4 bases of the junction unmatched. This CDR3 has 13 residues. CDR1 is SGHAT and CDR2 is FQNNGV in the germline V gene. The CDR3 nucleotides read TGTGCCAGCAGCTTAGGGGCAGGGGGAGGCTACACCTTC. This encodes CASSLGAGGGYTF. Full variable domain (missing parts from reference TRBV11-2 and TRBJ1-2): EAGVAQSPRYKIIEKRQSVAFWCNPISGHATLYWYQQILGQGPKLLIQFQNNGVVDDSQLPKDRFSAERLKGVDSTLKIQPAKLEDSAVYLCASSLGAGGGYTFGSGTRLTVV.

There are a few counts of this clonotype. The chain joins TRBV6-1 to TRBJ1-1; maybe TRBD1 (5 bases). V lost 4 bases and J lost 2, with 14 bases in between. Germline CDR1 and CDR2: MNHNS and SASEGT. The CDR3 is made up of 15 amino acids. The CDR3 DNA is TGTGCCAGCAGTGGAGACAGCACAATTAACACTGAAGCTTTCTTT. This codes for CASSGDSTINTEAFF.

The J gene is TRBJ2-2, the V gene TRBV24-1; TRBD1 might be the D (5 bases). This CDR3 has 15 residues. V was shortened by 4 bases and J by 1 base, with 9 bases between the two germline ends. Germline-derived CDR1 and CDR2 are KGHDR and SFDVKD. CDR3 protein: CATSDLDRNTGELFF. The DNA of the CDR3 is TGTGCCACCAGTGACCTCGACAGGAACACCGGGGAGCTGTTTTTT.

The chain joins TRBV3-1 to TRBJ1-1; D gene uncertain. The ends were cut back, 3 bases at V and 0 bases at J, with 2 bases in the middle. Germline lookup yields CDR1 LGHDT and CDR2 YNNKEL (reference sequence). This CDR3 is 12 amino acids long. CDR3 residues: CASSQVNTEAFF. In nucleotides, the CDR3 is TGTGCCAGCAGCCAGGTGAACACTGAAGCTTTCTTT.

Sample share makes this clonotype medium-sized. This chain uses TRBV29-1 with TRBJ1-1; D not certain. Germline assignment: CDR1 SQVTM and CDR2 ANQGSEA. V shed 2 bases and J shed 7 bases, with 14 bases lying between them. This CDR3 is 13 amino acids long. This CDR3 is CSVEKGIGGEAFF. The CDR3 DNA sequence: TGCAGCGTTGAAAAGGGCATAGGTGGTGAAGCTTTCTTT.

In its sample, this clonotype was seen many times. The chain joins TRBV5-4 to TRBJ1-4, with TRBD1 as a possible D gene (5 bases). Between the trimmed V and J ends, which lost 4 bases and 0 bases, there was a span of 16 bases. CDR3 length: 17 amino acids. Germline CDR1 and CDR2: SGHNT and YYREEE (reference sequence). CDR3 in DNA: TGTGCCAGCAGCCCCGGCGGGGGGGTCTCAACTAATGAAAAACTGTTTTTT. This gives the protein CASSPGGGVSTNEKLFF.

This clonotype was counted a few times. The chain is built from TRBV18 and TRBJ2-1; TRBD2 matches 11 bases. Germline CDR1 KGHSH, CDR2 LQKENI. Losses at the gene ends were 4 bases for V and 10 bases for J; bases not matched to a gene: 9. The CDR3 extends over 15 amino acids. The CDR3 sequence: CASSQPSGGMEEQFF. CDR3 coding DNA: TGTGCCAGCTCACAACCTAGCGGGGGGATGGAGGAGCAGTTCTTC.

The chain has TRBV19 and TRBJ1-1; D possibly corresponds to TRBD1 (6 bases). From germline, CDR1 is LNHDA and CDR2 SQIVND (reference sequence). V gave up 8 bases and J gave up 2 bases, with 12 bases separating them. This CDR3 has 13 amino acids. The CDR3 nucleotides read TGTGCCAGTTGGCGCAGGGGAAACACTGAAGCTTTCTTT. Its translation is CASWRRGNTEAFF.

This clonotype occurred many times. This rearrangement joins TRBV5-5 to TRBJ1-6; D unresolved. This CDR3 spans 16 amino acids. Germline lookup yields CDR1 SGHKS and CDR2 YYEKEE (reference sequence). V was cut by 4 bases and J by 0 bases, with 11 bases left in between. As DNA, the CDR3 is TGTGCCAGCAGCCTACTGGAGAGCTCCTATAATTCACCCCTCCACTTT. It codes for CASSLLESSYNSPLHF.

This sequence joins TRBV15 and TRBJ2-3; weak D call: TRBD1 (5 bases). V was clipped by 1 base and J by 2 bases, with 13 bases between them. Per the germline V gene, CDR1 is LNHNV and CDR2 is YYDKDF (reference sequence). The CDR3 totals 16 residues. CDR3 sequence: CATSRGRGYNTDTQYF. The CDR3 DNA is TGTGCCACCAGCAGAGGAAGGGGTTACAACACAGATACGCAGTATTTT.

This clonotype occurred a few times. The DNA for the CDR3 is TGTGCCAGCAGCTCAAACCCAACTGAGCAGTTCTTC. This translates into CASSSNPTEQFF. This rearrangement joins TRBV11-3 to TRBJ2-1; D unclear. The germline V gene encodes CDR1 SGHNT and CDR2 YENEEA. V was pared by 4 bases and J by 9 bases, with 10 bases between. The CDR3 runs 12 residues. The whole variable domain, remainder taken from reference TRBV11-3 and TRBJ2-1, is EAGVVQSPRYKIIEKKQPVAFWCNPISGHNTLYWYLQNLGQGPELLIRYENEEAVDDSQLPKDRFSAERLKGVDSTLKIQPAELGDSAVYLCASSSNPTEQFFGPGTRLTVL.

This clonotype was detected many times. The DNA for the CDR3 is TGTGCCAGCAGCCCCACCGAAAAACTGTTTTTT. This encodes CASSPTEKLFF. The chain employs TRBV7-9 and TRBJ1-4, with unresolved D. V lost 5 bases, J lost 8 bases, and 6 bases lay in between. There are 11 residues in the CDR3. Germline V gene data show CDR1 as SEHNR and CDR2 as FQNEAQ (reference sequence).

This chain joins TRBV28 and TRBJ2-7; TRBD1 matches 8 bases. Germline V gene sequence: CDR1 MDHEN, CDR2 SYDVKM. Trimming removed 5 bases from V and 3 bases from J; junction bases left unmatched: 6. The CDR3 consists of 14 residues. CDR3 DNA: TGTGCCAGCAGTCTTCAAACAGGGGGCTACGAGCAGTACTTC. It yields the protein CASSLQTGGYEQYF.

The count of this clonotype is one. Possible read error: a much larger clone is one base away. The chain combines TRBV2 with TRBJ2-3; TRBD2 might be the D (6 bases). V gave up 4 bases and J gave up 10 bases, with 21 bases separating them. This CDR3 comprises 15 residues. Germline values: CDR1 SNHLY, CDR2 FYNNEI. The CDR3 here is CASSVNSGGFYPQYF. DNA for the CDR3: TGTGCCAGCAGTGTTAATAGCGGAGGCTTTTATCCGCAGTATTTT.

A few counts support this clonotype. The V call is TRBV9, the J call TRBJ2-6; the D gene is possibly TRBD1 (6 bases). V shed 2 bases and J shed 2 bases, with 14 bases lying between them. The CDR3 has 17 amino acids. The germline V gene has CDR1 SGDLS and CDR2 YYNGEE. CDR3 DNA sequence: TGTGCCAGCAGCGTTTCCCTGGACAGCCCTGGGGCCAACGTCCTGACTTTC. It codes for CASSVSLDSPGANVLTF.

The chain carries TRBV12-3 or TRBV12-4 and TRBJ1-2; 7 nucleotides match TRBD1. The length of the CDR3 is 13 residues. V was clipped by 2 bases and J by 4 bases; unmatched bases: 1. CDR3 region: CASSLSGGYGYTF. CDR3 DNA: TGTGCCAGCAGTTTATCAGGGGGCTATGGCTACACCTTC.

The chain links TRBV18 to TRBJ2-5; D call uncertain. CDR3 length: 12 amino acids. Germline V CDR1 and CDR2: KGHSH, LQKENI. With 4 bases removed from V and 3 bases from J, the gap between germline ends came to 6 bases. CDR3 in amino acids: CASSREEETQYF. The CDR3 DNA is TGTGCCAGCTCACGAGAAGAAGAGACCCAGTACTTC.

This clonotype was picked up a small number of times. The CDR3, as DNA: TGTGCCAGCAGCGTAGTTGAAGATACGCAGTATTTT. Translating it yields CASSVVEDTQYF. V is TRBV9 and J is TRBJ2-3; D is unresolved. This CDR3 spans 12 amino acids. Trimming pared 0 bases from V and 5 bases from J, leaving 4 bases between. The germline V gene has CDR1 SGDLS and CDR2 YYNGEE.

Only one count was recorded for this clonotype. This chain links TRBV3-1 with TRBJ2-2; 8 bases are shared with TRBD2. V shed 4 bases and J 6 bases; nucleotides not matched to a gene: 7. There are 15 residues in the CDR3. In germline, CDR1 is LGHDT, CDR2 YNNKEL (reference sequence). The CDR3, as DNA: TGTGCCAGCAGCCGCCCGGGACTAGAAGCCGGGGAGCTGTTTTTT. Translated: CASSRPGLEAGELFF.